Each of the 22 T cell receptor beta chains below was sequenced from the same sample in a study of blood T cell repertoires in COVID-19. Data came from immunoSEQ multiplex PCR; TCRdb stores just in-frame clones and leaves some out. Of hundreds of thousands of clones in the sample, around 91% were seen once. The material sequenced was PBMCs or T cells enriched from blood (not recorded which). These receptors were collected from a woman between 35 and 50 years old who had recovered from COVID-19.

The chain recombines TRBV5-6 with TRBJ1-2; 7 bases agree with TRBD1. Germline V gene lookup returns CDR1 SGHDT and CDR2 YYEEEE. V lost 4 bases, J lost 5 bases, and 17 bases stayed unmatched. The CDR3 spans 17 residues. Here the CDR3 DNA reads TGTGCCAGCAGCACTACTGGGACAGCGCCAAGAGGGTATGGCTACACCTTC. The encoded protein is CASSTTGTAPRGYGYTF.

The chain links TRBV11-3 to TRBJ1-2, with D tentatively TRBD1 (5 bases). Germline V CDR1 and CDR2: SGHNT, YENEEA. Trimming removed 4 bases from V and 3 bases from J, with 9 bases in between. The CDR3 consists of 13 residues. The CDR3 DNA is TGTGCCAGCAGCTCCGGGGGGGACTATGGCTACACCTTC. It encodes CASSSGGDYGYTF.

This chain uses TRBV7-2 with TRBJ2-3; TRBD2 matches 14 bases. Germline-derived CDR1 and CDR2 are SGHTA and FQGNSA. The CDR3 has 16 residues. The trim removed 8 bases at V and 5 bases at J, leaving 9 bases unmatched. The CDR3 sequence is CASGRLAGGPVDTQYF. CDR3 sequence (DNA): TGTGCCAGCGGTAGACTAGCGGGAGGGCCTGTAGATACGCAGTATTTT.

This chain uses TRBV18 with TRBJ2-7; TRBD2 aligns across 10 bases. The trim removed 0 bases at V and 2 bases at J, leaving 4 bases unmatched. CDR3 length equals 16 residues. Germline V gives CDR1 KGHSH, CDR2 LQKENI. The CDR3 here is CASSPPASGGPYEQYF. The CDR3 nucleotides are TGTGCCAGCTCACCACCGGCTAGCGGGGGACCCTACGAGCAGTACTTC.

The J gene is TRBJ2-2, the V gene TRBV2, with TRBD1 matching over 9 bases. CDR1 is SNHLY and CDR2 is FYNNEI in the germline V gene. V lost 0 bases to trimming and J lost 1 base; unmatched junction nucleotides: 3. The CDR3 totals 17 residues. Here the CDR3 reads CASSEAGTGRNTGELFF. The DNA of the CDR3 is TGTGCCAGCAGTGAAGCCGGGACAGGGAGGAACACCGGGGAGCTGTTTTTT.

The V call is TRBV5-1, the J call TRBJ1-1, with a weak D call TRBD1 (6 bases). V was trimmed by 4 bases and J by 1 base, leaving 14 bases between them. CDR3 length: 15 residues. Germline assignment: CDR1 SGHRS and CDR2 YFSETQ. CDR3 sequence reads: CASSEWTVENTEAFF. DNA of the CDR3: TGCGCCAGCAGCGAGTGGACAGTGGAGAACACTGAAGCTTTCTTT.

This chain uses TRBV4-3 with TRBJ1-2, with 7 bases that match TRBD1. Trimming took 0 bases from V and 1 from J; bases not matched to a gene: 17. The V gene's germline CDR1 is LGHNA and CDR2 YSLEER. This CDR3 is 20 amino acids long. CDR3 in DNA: TGCGCCAGCAGCCAAGATGCCCGACAGGGTCATTTATTAAGTAACTATGGCTACACCTTC. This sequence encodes CASSQDARQGHLLSNYGYTF.

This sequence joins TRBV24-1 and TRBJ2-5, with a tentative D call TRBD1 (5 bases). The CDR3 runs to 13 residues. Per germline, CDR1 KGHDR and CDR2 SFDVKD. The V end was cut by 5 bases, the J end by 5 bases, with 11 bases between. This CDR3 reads CATSGTNLETQYF. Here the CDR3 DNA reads TGTGCCACCAGTGGGACAAACTTGGAGACCCAGTACTTC.

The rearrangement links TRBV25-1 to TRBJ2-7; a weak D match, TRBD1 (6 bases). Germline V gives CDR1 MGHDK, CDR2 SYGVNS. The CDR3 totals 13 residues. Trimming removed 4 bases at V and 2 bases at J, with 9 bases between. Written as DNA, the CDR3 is TGTGCCAGCAGTGTTCAGGGGACCTACGAGCAGTACTTC. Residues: CASSVQGTYEQYF.

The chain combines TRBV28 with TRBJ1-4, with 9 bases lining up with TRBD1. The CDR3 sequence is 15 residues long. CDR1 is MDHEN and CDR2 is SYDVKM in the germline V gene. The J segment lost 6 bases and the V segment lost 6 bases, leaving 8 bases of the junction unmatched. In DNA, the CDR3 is TGTGCCAGCAGCTCCCCGGACAGGGGTTATGAAAAACTGTTTTTT. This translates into CASSSPDRGYEKLFF.

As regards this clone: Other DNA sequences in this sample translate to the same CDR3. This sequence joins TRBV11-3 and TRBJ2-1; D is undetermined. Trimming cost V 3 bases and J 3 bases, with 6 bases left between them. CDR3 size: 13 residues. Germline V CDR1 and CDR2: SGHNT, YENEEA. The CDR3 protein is CASSLASYNEQFF. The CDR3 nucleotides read TGTGCCAGCAGCTTGGCCAGCTACAATGAGCAGTTCTTC.

This chain's CDR3 is CAINPGPAGGGAQYF. CDR3 sequence (DNA): TGTGCCATCAACCCCGGCCCAGCGGGAGGAGGTGCCCAGTACTTC. The chain couples TRBV10-3 to TRBJ2-5, with 9 bases that match TRBD2. In germline, CDR1 is ENHRY, CDR2 SYGVKD. J gave up 9 bases and V 7 bases, and 15 bases lay outside the gene matches. CDR3 length: 15 amino acids.

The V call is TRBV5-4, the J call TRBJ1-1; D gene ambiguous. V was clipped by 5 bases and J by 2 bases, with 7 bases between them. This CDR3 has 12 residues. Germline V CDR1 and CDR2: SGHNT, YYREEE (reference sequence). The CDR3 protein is CASSYLNTEAFF. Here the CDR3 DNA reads TGTGCCAGCAGTTATTTAAACACTGAAGCTTTCTTT. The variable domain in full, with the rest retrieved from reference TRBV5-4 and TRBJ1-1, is ETGVTQSPTHLIKTRGQQVTLRCSSQSGHNTVSWYQQALGQGPQFIFQYYREEENGRGNFPPRFSGLQFPNYSSELNVNALELDDSALYLCASSYLNTEAFFGQGTRLTVV.

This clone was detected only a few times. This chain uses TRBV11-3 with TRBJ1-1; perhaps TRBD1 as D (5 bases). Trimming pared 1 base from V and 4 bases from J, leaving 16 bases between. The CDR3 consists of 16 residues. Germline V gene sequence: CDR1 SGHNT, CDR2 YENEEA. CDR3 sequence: CASSLVTPGIVTEAFF. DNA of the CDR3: TGTGCCAGCAGCTTAGTTACCCCAGGGATCGTCACTGAAGCTTTCTTT.

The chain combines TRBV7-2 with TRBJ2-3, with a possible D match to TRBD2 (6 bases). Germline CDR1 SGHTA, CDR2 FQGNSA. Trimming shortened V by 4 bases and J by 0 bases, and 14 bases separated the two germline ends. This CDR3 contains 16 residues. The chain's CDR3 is CASSSLGRFSTDTQYF. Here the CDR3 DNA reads TGTGCCAGCAGCTCGCTAGGGAGGTTTAGCACAGATACGCAGTATTTT.

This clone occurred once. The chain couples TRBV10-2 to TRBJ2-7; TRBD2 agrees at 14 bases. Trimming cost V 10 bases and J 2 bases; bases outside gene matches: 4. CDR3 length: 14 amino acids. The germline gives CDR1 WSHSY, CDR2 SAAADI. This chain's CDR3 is CATRLAGGPYEQYF. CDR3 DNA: TGCGCCACCAGACTAGCGGGAGGGCCCTACGAGCAGTACTTC.

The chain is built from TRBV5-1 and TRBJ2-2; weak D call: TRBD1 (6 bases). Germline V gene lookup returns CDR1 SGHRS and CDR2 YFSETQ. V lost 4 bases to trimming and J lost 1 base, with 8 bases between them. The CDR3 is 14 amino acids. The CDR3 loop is CASSGTQNTGELFF. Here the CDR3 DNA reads TGCGCCAGCAGCGGGACACAGAACACCGGGGAGCTGTTTTTT.

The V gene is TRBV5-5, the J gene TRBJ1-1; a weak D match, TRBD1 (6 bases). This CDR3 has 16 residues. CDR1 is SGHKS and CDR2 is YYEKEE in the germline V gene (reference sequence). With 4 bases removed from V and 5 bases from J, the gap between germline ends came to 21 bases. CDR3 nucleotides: TGTGCCAGCAGCCCCTTGGGGGGGGGCGCTGGAACTGAAGCTTTCTTT. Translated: CASSPLGGGAGTEAFF.

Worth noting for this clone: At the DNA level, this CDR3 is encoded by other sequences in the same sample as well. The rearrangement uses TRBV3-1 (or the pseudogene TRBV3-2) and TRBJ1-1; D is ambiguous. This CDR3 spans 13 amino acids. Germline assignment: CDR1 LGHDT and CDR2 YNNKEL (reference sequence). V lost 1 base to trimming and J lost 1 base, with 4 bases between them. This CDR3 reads CASSQGRNTEAFF. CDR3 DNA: TGTGCCAGCAGCCAAGGCAGGAACACTGAAGCTTTCTTT.

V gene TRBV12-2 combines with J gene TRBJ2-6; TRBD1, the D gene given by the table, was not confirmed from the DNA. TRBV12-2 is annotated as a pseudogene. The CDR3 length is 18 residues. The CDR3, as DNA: TGTGCAAGTCGCTTAGACTTGGGCTCTCATTCGGGGGCCAACGTCCTGACTTTC. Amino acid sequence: CASRLDLGSHSGANVLTF.

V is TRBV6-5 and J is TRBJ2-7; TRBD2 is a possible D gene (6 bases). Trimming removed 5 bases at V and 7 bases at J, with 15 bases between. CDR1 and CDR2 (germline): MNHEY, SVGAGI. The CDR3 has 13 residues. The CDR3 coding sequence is TGTGCCAGCAGTCCAACCGGACGGGGGGAGCAGTACTTC. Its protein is CASSPTGRGEQYF.

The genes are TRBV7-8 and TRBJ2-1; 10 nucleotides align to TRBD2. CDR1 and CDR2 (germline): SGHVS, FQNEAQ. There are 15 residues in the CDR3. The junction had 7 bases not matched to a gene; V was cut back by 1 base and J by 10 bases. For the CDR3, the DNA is TGTGCCAGCAGCTTAGAAGCGGGGGGGCAGGGGGAGCAGTTCTTC. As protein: CASSLEAGGQGEQFF.